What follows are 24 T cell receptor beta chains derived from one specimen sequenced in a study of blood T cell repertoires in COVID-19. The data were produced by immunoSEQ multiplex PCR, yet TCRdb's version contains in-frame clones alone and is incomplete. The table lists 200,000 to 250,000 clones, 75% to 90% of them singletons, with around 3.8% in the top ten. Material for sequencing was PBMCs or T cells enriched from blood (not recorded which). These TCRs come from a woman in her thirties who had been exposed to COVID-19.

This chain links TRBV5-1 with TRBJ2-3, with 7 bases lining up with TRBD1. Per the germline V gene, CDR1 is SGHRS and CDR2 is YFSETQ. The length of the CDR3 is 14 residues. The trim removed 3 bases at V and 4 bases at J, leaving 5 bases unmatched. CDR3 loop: CASSSLQGPDTQYF. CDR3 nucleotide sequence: TGCGCCAGCAGCTCGTTACAGGGGCCAGATACGCAGTATTTT.

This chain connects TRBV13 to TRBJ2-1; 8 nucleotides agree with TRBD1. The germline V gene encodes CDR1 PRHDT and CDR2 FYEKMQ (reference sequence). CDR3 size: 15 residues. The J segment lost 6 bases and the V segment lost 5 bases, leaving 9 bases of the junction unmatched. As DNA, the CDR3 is TGTGCCAGCAGCCTCGTCAGGGGGCCGACCAATGAGCAGTTCTTC. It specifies CASSLVRGPTNEQFF.

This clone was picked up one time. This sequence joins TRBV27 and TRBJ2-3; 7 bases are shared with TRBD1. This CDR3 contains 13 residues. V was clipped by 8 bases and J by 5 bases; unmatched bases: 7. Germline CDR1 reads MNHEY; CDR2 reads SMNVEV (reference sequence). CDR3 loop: CASSGGLIDTQYF. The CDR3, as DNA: TGTGCCAGCTCAGGGGGTTTAATAGATACGCAGTATTTT.

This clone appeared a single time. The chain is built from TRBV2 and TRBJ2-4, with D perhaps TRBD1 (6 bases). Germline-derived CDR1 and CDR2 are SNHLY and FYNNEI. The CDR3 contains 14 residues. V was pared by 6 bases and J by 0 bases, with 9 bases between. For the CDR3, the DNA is TGTGCCAGCAGGGACAGACTAGCCAAAAACATTCAGTACTTC. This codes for CASRDRLAKNIQYF.

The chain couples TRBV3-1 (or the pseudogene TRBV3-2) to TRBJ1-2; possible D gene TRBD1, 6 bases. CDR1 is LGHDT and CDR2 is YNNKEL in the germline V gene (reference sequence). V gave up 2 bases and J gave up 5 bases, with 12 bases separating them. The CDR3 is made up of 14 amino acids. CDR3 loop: CASSQPGTPYGYTF. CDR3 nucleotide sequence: TGTGCCAGCAGCCAACCCGGGACACCTTATGGCTACACCTTC.

CDR3 sequence reads: CASSSAGTNYGYTF. The DNA of the CDR3 is TGTGCCAGCAGTTCGGCGGGAACTAACTATGGCTACACCTTC. The genes are TRBV28 and TRBJ1-2; D is uncertain. Per germline, CDR1 MDHEN and CDR2 SYDVKM. This CDR3 contains 14 residues. Trimming shortened V by 4 bases and J by 0 bases, and 9 bases separated the two germline ends.

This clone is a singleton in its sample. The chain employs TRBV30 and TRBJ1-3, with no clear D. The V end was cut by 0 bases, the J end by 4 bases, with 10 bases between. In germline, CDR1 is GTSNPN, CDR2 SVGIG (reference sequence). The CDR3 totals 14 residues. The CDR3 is CAWSVLVTGNTIYF. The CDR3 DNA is TGTGCCTGGAGTGTCTTGGTAACAGGAAACACCATATATTTT.

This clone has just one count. CDR3 coding DNA: TGCGCCAGCACCTCGGGACAGGGGCCCTATGGCTACACCTTC. Protein: CASTSGQGPYGYTF. This chain connects TRBV5-1 to TRBJ1-2; TRBD1 aligns across 10 bases. The CDR3 spans 14 residues. V gave up 6 bases and J gave up 4 bases; unmatched junction bases: 6. Germline CDR1 is SGHRS and CDR2 is YFSETQ.

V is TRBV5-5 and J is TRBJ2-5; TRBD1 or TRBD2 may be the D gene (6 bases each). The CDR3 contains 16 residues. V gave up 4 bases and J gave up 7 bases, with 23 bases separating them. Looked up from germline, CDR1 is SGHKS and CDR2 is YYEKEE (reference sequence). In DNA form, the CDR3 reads TGTGCCAGCAGCCTGGGGGGAAACAGGGATTCTACGACCCAGTACTTC. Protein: CASSLGGNRDSTTQYF.

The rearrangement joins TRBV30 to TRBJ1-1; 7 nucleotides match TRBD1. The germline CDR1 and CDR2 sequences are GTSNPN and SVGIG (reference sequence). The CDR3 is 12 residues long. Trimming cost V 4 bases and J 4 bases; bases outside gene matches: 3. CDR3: CAWTAGGTEAFF. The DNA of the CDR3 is TGTGCCTGGACTGCAGGGGGCACTGAAGCTTTCTTT.

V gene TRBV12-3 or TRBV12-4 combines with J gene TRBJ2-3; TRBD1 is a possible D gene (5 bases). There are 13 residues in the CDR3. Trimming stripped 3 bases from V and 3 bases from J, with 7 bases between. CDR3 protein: CASSFPGTDTQYF. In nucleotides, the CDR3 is TGTGCCAGCAGTTTCCCAGGGACAGATACGCAGTATTTT.

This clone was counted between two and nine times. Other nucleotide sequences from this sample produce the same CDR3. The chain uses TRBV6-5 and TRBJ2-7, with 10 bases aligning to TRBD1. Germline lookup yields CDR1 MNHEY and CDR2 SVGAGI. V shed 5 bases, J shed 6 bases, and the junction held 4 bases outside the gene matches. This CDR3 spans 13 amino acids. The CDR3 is CASSPDRGGEQYF. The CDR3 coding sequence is TGTGCCAGCAGTCCGGACAGGGGGGGCGAGCAGTACTTC.

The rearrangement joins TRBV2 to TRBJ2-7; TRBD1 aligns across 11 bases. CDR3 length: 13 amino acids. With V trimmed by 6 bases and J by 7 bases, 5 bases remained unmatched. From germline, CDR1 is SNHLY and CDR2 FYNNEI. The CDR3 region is CASSVGTGGEQYF. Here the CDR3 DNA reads TGTGCCAGCAGCGTCGGGACAGGGGGAGAGCAGTACTTC.

This CDR3 reads CASSQWDSLNYGYTF. Here the CDR3 DNA reads TGTGCCAGCAGCCAATGGGACAGCCTCAACTATGGCTACACCTTC. The chain links TRBV5-6 to TRBJ1-2; TRBD1 aligns across 7 bases. This CDR3 spans 15 amino acids. V dropped 4 bases and J dropped 2; count of bases not matched to a gene: 8. From germline, CDR1 is SGHDT and CDR2 YYEEEE.

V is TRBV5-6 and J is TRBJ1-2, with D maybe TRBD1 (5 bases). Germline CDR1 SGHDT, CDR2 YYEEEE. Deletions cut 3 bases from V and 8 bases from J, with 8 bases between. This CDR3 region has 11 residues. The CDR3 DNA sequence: TGTGCCAGCAGCTCTTACAGGGGCTACACCTTC. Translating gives CASSSYRGYTF.

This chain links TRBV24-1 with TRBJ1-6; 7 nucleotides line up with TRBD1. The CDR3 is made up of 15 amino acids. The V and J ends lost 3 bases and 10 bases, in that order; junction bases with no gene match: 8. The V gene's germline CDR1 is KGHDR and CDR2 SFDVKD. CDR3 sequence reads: CATSDRQGEWSPLHF. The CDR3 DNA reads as TGTGCCACCAGTGATAGACAGGGAGAATGGTCACCCCTCCACTTT.

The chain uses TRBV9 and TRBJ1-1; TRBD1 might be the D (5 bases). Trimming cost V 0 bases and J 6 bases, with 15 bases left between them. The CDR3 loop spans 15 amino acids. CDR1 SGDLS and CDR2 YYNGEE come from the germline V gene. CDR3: CASSVASGGGSEAFF. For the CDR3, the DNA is TGTGCCAGCAGCGTAGCCAGTGGGGGGGGATCTGAAGCTTTCTTT. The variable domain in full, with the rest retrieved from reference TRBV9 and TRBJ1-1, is DSGVTQTPKHLITATGQRVTLRCSPRSGDLSVYWYQQSLDQGLQFLIQYYNGEERAKGNILERFSAQQFPDLHSELNLSSLELGDSALYFCASSVASGGGSEAFFGQGTRLTVV.

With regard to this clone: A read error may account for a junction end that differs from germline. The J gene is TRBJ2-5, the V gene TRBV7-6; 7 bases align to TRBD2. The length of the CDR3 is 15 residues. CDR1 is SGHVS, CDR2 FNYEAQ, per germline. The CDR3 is CASSLGAGVTETQYF. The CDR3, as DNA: TGTGCCAGCAGTTTAGGGGCGGGAGTTACTGAGACCCAGTACTTC.

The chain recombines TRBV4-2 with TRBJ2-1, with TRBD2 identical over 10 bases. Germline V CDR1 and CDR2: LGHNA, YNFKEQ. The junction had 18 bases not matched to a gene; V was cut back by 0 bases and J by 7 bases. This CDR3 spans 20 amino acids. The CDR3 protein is CASSQDPRGLSGRARNEQFF. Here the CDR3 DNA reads TGTGCCAGCAGCCAAGATCCCCGAGGGTTGAGCGGGAGGGCCCGGAATGAGCAGTTCTTC.

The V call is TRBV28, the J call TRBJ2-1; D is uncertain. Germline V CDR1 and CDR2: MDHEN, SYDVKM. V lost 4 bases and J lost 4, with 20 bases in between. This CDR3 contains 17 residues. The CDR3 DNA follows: TGTGCCAGCAGTTCCCCCCAAAGCGCCCGCTTGTACAATGAGCAGTTCTTC. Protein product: CASSSPQSARLYNEQFF.

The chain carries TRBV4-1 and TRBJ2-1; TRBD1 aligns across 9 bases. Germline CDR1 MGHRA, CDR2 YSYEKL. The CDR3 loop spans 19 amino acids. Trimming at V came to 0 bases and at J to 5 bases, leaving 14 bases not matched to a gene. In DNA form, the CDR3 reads TGCGCCAGCAGCCAAGATCCTGCCGTCTGGACAGGGGACCACAATGAGCAGTTCTTC. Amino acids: CASSQDPAVWTGDHNEQFF.

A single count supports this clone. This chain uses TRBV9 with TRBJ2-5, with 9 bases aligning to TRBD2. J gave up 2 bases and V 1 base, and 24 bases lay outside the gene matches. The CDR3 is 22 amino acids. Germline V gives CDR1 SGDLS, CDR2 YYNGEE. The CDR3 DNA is TGTGCCAGCAGCGTATTACCCAATGCAGGGCCTGGTAGCGGGAGAACTCAAGAGACCCAGTACTTC. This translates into CASSVLPNAGPGSGRTQETQYF.

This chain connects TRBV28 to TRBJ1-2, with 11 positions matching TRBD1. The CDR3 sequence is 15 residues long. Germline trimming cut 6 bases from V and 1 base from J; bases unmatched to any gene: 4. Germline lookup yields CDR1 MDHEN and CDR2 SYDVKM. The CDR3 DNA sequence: TGTGCCAGCAGAAGGGACAGGGGGTTTAACTATGGCTACACCTTC. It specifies CASRRDRGFNYGYTF.

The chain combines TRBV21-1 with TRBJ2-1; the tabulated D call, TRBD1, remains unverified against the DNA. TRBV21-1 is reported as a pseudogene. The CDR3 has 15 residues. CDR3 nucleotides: TGTGCCAGCGCGCGGGAGCAGGGGGCTTCCAATGAGCAGTTCTTC. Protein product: CASAREQGASNEQFF.